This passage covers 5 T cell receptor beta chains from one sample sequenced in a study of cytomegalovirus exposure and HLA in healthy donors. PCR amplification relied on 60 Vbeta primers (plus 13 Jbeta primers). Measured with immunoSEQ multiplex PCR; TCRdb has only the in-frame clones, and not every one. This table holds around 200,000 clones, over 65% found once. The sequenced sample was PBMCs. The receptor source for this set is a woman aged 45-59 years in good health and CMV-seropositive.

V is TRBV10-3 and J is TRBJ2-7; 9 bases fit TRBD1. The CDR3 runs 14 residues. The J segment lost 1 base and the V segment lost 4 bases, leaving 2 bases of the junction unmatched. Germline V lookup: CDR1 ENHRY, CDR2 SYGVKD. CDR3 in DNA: TGTGCCATCAGTGGGACAGGGGAGTCCTACGAGCAGTACTTC. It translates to CAISGTGESYEQYF.

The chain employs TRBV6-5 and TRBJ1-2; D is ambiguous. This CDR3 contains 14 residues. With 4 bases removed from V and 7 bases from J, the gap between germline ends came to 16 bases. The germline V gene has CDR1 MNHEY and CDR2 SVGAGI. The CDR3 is CASSLPNSEGGYTF. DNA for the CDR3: TGTGCCAGCAGTTTACCCAACTCGGAGGGTGGCTACACCTTC.

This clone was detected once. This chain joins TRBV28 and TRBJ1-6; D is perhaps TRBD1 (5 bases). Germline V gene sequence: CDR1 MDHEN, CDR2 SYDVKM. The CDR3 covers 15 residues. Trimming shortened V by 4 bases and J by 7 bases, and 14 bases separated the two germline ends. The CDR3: CASSSVQVGNSPLHF. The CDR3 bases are TGTGCCAGCAGTTCCGTACAGGTCGGGAATTCACCCCTCCACTTT.

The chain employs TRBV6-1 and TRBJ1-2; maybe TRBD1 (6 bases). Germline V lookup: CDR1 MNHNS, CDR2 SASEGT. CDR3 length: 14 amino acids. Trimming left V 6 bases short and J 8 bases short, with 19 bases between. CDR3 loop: CASSYQPSQGGYTF. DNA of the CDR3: TGTGCCAGCAGCTACCAACCCTCACAGGGAGGCTACACCTTC.

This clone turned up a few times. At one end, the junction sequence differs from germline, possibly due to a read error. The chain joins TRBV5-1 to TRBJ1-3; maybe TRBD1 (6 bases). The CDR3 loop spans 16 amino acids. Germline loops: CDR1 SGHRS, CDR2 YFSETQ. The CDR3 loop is CGSSLSGGQFGNTIYF. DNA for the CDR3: TGCGGCAGCAGCTTATCGGGGGGGCAGTTCGGAAACACCATATATTTT.